The source of this T cell receptor (beta chain) is a study of blood T cell repertoires in COVID-19. Study-level background: Acute and convalescent COVID-19 specimens originated in the United States, Italy and Spain. T cells, B-cell-depleted T cells, or PBMCs provided the cDNA or gDNA that served as material.

The CDR3 sequence is 14 residues long. Trimming pared 0 bases from V and 5 bases from J, leaving 12 bases between. Germline lookup yields CDR1 SGDLS and CDR2 YYNGEE. The authors' processing: Reference gene primer amplification yielded estimated nucleated cell counts. Clones were sequenced by immunoSEQ multiplex PCR, and TCRdb holds only the in-frame ones, with some missing. The DNA was the basis for D and trimming; V, J and clone size are from that table. The repertoire includes roughly 200,000 clones, roughly 85% of them detected once, and about 19% sits in the top ten. The V call is TRBV9, the J call TRBJ2-7; the D gene is possibly TRBD1 (5 bases). Sequenced input: PBMCs or T cells enriched from blood (not recorded which). This TCR was recovered from a man in his forties or fifties who had recovered from COVID-19. CDR3 bases: TGTGCCAGCAGCGTAGGGGGCGGAGTTCACGAGCAGTACTTC. It is translated as CASSVGGGVHEQYF.